The rows below give T cell receptor beta chains drawn from one sample of a study of blood T cell repertoires in COVID-19. Method: immunoSEQ multiplex PCR; TCRdb's copy keeps in-frame clones and lacks some. The table includes fewer than 350,000 clones, roughly 85% detected once. The specimen sequenced was PBMCs or T cells enriched from blood (not recorded which). The source of these receptors is a woman aged 45-65 years who had recovered from COVID-19. Both conserved end residues are part of each CDR3. A D gene is named only where the DNA matches it firmly. Part of the rows lack a size; the others show once, few, many or a class for expanded clones.

clone_size	d_call	v_call	j_call	cdr3_nt	cdr3_aa
.	.	TRBV25-1	TRBJ1-4	TGTGCCAGCAAACCAGGGGCATCTAATGAAAAACTGTTTTTT	CASKPGASNEKLFF
.	TRBD1	TRBV29-1	TRBJ1-2	TGCAGCGTTGAAGATAGGTACAGGGGCTATGGCTACACCTTC	CSVEDRYRGYGYTF
.	.	TRBV10-3	TRBJ1-4	TGTGCCATCAGCAGGGGCCCTAATGAAAAACTGTTTTTT	CAISRGPNEKLFF
.	TRBD1	TRBV5-1	TRBJ2-2	TGCGCCAGCAGCGAAGGACAGGGGGCGACCGGGGAGCTGTTTTTT	CASSEGQGATGELFF
.	TRBD2	TRBV9	TRBJ2-1	TGTGCCAGCAGCCCCCACCACCTAGCGGGGGACTACAATGAGCAGTTCTTC	CASSPHHLAGDYNEQFF
.	TRBD1	TRBV7-2	TRBJ2-7	TGTGCCACTGACCTCGGGACAGGGGCCTACGAGCAGTACTTC	CATDLGTGAYEQYF
.	TRBD2	TRBV27	TRBJ2-7	TGTGCCAGCAGTTTCGGCGGGGGGATCTCCTACGAGCAGTACTTC	CASSFGGGISYEQYF
.	.	TRBV6-1	TRBJ2-7	TGTGCCAGCAGTGAATCGGGCTACGAGCAGTACTTC	CASSESGYEQYF
.	.	TRBV5-6	TRBJ2-2	TGTGCCAGCAGCGTGACAGGAGGAAACACCGGGGAGCTGTTTTTT	CASSVTGGNTGELFF
few	TRBD2	TRBV4-3	TRBJ2-7	TGCGCCAGCAGCCAAGATAGCTCTAGCGGGCTCTACGAGCAGTACTTC	CASSQDSSSGLYEQYF
.	.	TRBV20-1	TRBJ2-7	TGCAGTCCAAGTGCGTCGGGGTACGAGCAGTACTTC	CSPSASGYEQYF
.	.	TRBV28	TRBJ2-3	TGTGCCAGCAGTCCCTCATGGGCAGGGTGGTATTTT	CASSPSWAGWYF
.	.	TRBV27	TRBJ1-6	TGTGCCAGCCACTCCGGGAACTCCTATAATTCACCCCTCCACTTT	CASHSGNSYNSPLHF
.	TRBD1	TRBV5-4	TRBJ2-5	TGTGCCAGCAGCTTAGGACAGGGATCACAAGAGACCCAGTACTTC	CASSLGQGSQETQYF
.	TRBD2	TRBV7-2	TRBJ2-1	TGTGCCAGCAGCCGGGGACTAGCGGGAGTCACCTACAATGAGCAGTTCTTC	CASSRGLAGVTYNEQFF
.	.	TRBV9	TRBJ2-6	TGTGCCAGCAGCGTAGCCGTAGCTGGGGCCAACGTCCTGACTTTC	CASSVAVAGANVLTF
once	.	TRBV11-2	TRBJ2-3	TGTGCCAGCAGCTTGCAGGGGACAGATACGCAGTATTTT	CASSLQGTDTQYF
.	.	TRBV5-4	TRBJ1-6	TGTGCCAGCAGCACTACGGGGGTGAATTCACCCCTCCACTTT	CASSTTGVNSPLHF
.	.	TRBV12-3/TRBV12-4	TRBJ1-5	TGTGCCAGCAGTTTCGGCGGCCAGCCCCAGCATTTT	CASSFGGQPQHF
.	TRBD2	TRBV9	TRBJ2-2	TGTGCCAGCAGCGTAACAGGACTAGCGGAAGGGAGGGTCGGGGAGCTGTTTTTT	CASSVTGLAEGRVGELFF
.	.	TRBV5-1	TRBJ1-1	TGCGCCAGCAGCTTGTTTCAAGGGGGTGAAGCTTTCTTT	CASSLFQGGEAFF
.	TRBD2	TRBV3-1/TRBV3-2	TRBJ2-7	TGTGCCAGCAGCCAAGAGCTAGCGGGGGGGTGGTACGAGCAGTACTTC	CASSQELAGGWYEQYF
.	TRBD1	TRBV28	TRBJ1-5	TGTGCCACCCGACAGGGGGGCAATCAGCCCCAGCATTTT	CATRQGGNQPQHF
few	.	TRBV5-3	TRBJ1-4	TGTGCCAGAAGCGTCCGGTCCCCGGTCTGGGAAAAACTGTTTTTT	CARSVRSPVWEKLFF
once	TRBD1	TRBV15	TRBJ2-3	TGTGCCACCAGCAGAGATGTAGGGACAGGGTCAGATACGCAGTATTTT	CATSRDVGTGSDTQYF
.	.	TRBV12-3/TRBV12-4	TRBJ1-5	TGTGCCACCCAGGGATTTGGCAATCAGCCCCAGCATTTT	CATQGFGNQPQHF
.	.	TRBV19	TRBJ2-2	TGTGCCAGTAGGAGGGCGGCCGGGGAGCTGTTTTTT	CASRRAAGELFF
.	.	TRBV5-1	TRBJ2-1	TGCGCCAGCAGCTTGCAACAGGGAGGGCAATATGAGCAGTTCTTC	CASSLQQGGQYEQFF